This T cell receptor beta chain derives from a study of PD-1 blockade in mismatch repair-deficient tumors. Turning to the study itself: All were previously treated, progressing patients with approximately 12 mismatch repair-deficient cancer types. Study-wide findings and caveats: Tumor-resident clones, often undetectable pretreatment in blood, expanded then contracted after pembrolizumab.

The CDR3 contains 13 residues. The germline gives CDR1 MNHEY, CDR2 SMNVEV (reference sequence). Trimming left V 5 bases short and J 5 bases short, with 13 bases between. Comments on this clone: Its antigen is as yet unknown.

Sequencing was performed with immunoSEQ multiplex PCR; in TCRdb, only in-frame clones are kept and a portion is missing. The data contain 100,000 to 150,000 clones, about 88% of them singletons. Every patient had mismatch repair deficiency by PCR or immunohistochemistry. TCR sequencing covered three patients who responded to pembrolizumab. The chain employs TRBV27 and TRBJ2-7; D is ambiguous. This receptor was obtained from an adult with mismatch repair-deficient cancer. The sample in question was peripheral blood, obtained 44 weeks after starting pembrolizumab. CDR3 DNA sequence: TGTGCCAGCAGTCCCGGCAGGTGGGACGAGCAGTACTTC. Amino acid sequence: CASSPGRWDEQYF.